Sequencing of this TCR beta chain was carried out in a study of lymphopenia after photon versus proton radiotherapy. Study results and limitations: Relative stability marked proton patients; photon patients lost diversity and naive cells. Only patients who died were analyzed for survival; proton advantage is unproven. After lymphocyte nadir, photon-treated repertoires showed oligoclonal expansion, especially CD8+ Temra.

As concerns this clone: Its target is not known.

The data were produced by immunoSEQ multiplex PCR, yet TCRdb's version contains in-frame clones alone and is incomplete. The data hold fewer than 35,000 clones, with almost 90% observed a single time. Trimming pared 3 bases from V and 1 base from J, leaving 22 bases between. Per the germline V gene, CDR1 is SGHDT and CDR2 is YYEEEE. This CDR3 has 18 residues. This TCR was sampled from a woman in her forties or fifties with pancreatic cancer. The sequencing here drew on peripheral blood, taken from a patient treated with photon-based radiotherapy. V and J are TRBV5-6 and TRBJ1-2; the D is unclear. CDR3 nucleotides: TGTGCCAGCAGCTCTTCCCTTGAGGACCTTGGGGATAACTATGGCTACACCTTC. This translates into CASSSSLEDLGDNYGYTF.